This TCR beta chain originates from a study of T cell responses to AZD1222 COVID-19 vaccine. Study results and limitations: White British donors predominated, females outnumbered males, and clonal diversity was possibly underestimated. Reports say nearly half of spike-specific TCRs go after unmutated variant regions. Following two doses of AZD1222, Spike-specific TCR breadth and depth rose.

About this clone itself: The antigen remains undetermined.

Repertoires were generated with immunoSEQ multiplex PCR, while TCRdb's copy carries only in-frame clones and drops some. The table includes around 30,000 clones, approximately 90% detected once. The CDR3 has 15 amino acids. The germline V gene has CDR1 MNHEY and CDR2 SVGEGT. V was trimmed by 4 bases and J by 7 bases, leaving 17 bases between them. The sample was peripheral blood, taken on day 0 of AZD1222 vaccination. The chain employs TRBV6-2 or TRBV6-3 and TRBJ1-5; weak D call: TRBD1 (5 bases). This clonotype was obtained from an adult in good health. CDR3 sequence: CASSSRGNGRQPQHF. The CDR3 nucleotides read TGTGCCAGCAGTTCAAGGGGAAACGGGAGGCAGCCCCAGCATTTT.